This T cell receptor (beta chain) was recorded in a study of blood T cell repertoires in COVID-19 (dated by TCRdb to the early 2020s). Concerning the study at large: The collaborator samples originated in the United States, Italy and Spain and spanned the acute and convalescent phases of COVID-19. The dataset comprised deeply sampled blood TCRbeta repertoires from subjects exposed to, actively infected with, or recovered from COVID-19. Where HLA class I and class II types were available, the types were taken from metadata supplied by the sample provider, not from assay-based typing. Nearly every sample came with metadata listing a de-identified subject ID, COVID-19 status, age in years and sex. The material from the prospective study consisted of cDNA or gDNA derived from T cells, B-cell-depleted T cells, or PBMCs. The repertoires were released in a freely available public database meant as a resource for research on the immune response to SARS-CoV-2. The samples were drawn from the first 160 participants of the ongoing ImmuneRACE study and from 1,254 subjects provided by 6 global collaborators.

The CDR3 measures 15 amino acids from cysteine to phenylalanine. Here the CDR3 DNA is all that survives: 45 bases in frame from base 1. The germline V gene provides CDR1 MDHEN and CDR2 SYDVKM. The germline V end is reduced by 4 bases and the J end by 1 base; junction bases left unmatched: 6. Enrolling through a virtual design, the prospective study's participants ranged in age from roughly 18 to 100 years and lived across 24 United States geographic areas. In the prospective study, participants were assigned to cohorts based on the clinical history participants reported in a screening survey and a study questionnaire. Recovered participants in ImmuneRACE Cohort 3 were defined by two consecutive negative NP/OP PCR tests, clearance by a healthcare professional, or resolution of symptoms. Mobile phlebotomists in the prospective study collected whole blood, serum and a nasopharyngeal or oropharyngeal swab from every participant. Additional blood draws and questionnaires over an approximately 2-month period could optionally be provided by prospective study participants. Before DNA extraction, blood samples from the prospective study were shipped at room temperature or frozen.

A word on this clone: What this receptor recognizes is not known. No clone much larger than this one lies a single base away; base qualities are absent.

TCRbeta CDR3 regions were amplified from genomic DNA using the immunoSEQ Assay, a bias-controlled multiplex PCR. Processing in the source paper ran as follows. Nucleated cell counts per sample were estimated from amplification of reference gene primers within the assay. To quantify the absolute abundance of each unique TCRbeta CDR3 rearrangement, sequence reads were collapsed and filtered. For each sample, productive Simpson clonality was calculated by taking the square root of Simpson's diversity index across productive rearrangements. TCRdb carries this immuneACCESS record with in-frame sequences only. Its versions omit some clonotypes, under half of them owing to an unresolved V gene in the studies checked, with the rest unexplained. The DNA was the basis for D and trimming; V, J and clone size are from that table. The sample table holds approximately 170,000 clones, of which roughly 85% were seen once. Approximately 9.4% of the sample is held by the ten biggest clonotypes.

Broad study findings and their caveats: How much clinical and demographic metadata was included differed by source and by participant, and the metadata was provided uncurated.

The sequence came from a woman aged 18-30 years who had recovered from COVID-19. The source material was PBMCs or T cells enriched from blood (not recorded which). The chain is encoded by TRBV28 joined to TRBJ1-1; 7 middle bases align to TRBD1. In nucleotide form, the sequence is TGTGCCAGCAGTTCGAGGACAGGTTGGAACACTGAAGCTTTCTTT. This codes for CASSSRTGWNTEAFF.